The rows below give T cell receptor beta chains drawn from one sample of a study of neurological immune-mediated disorders. TCRdb called the 5' RACE reads again in MiXCR, with one record for every CDR3 protein. Among roughly 100,000 distinct CDR3 sequences, around 3.3% were seen once, and the ten largest hold 5.5% to 6.5%. Sample: PBMCs. The receptors were gathered from a woman between 18 and 30 years old with multiple sclerosis. The CDR3 runs from the conserved cysteine through the conserved F or W. A D gene is named only where the DNA matches it firmly. Clone size is stated in some rows and not others, as once, few, many or a class when expanded.

D gene	clone size	V gene	J gene	CDR3 DNA	CDR3 protein
-	many	TRBV7-2	TRBJ2-5	TGTGCCAGCAGCGTTTCCGCTGAGACCCAGTACTTC	CASSVSAETQYF
TRBD2	many	TRBV6-6	TRBJ2-1	TGTGCCAGCCACCTAGCGGGGGGGAGAGATGAGCAGTTCTTC	CASHLAGGRDEQFF
-	many	TRBV20-1	TRBJ2-1	TGCAGTGCTAGTACGCAGGAGGCCCTTTCCTACAATGAGCAGTTCTTC	CSASTQEALSYNEQFF
-	many	TRBV5-1	TRBJ2-7	TGCGCCAGCAGCTCCTTATCGGAGGGAGGCGTAGAGGAGCAGTACTTC	CASSSLSEGGVEEQYF
TRBD2	-	TRBV12-3/TRBV12-4	TRBJ2-3	TGTGCCAGCAGCAGACTAGCGGGAGGGAGAGATACGCAGTATTTT	CASSRLAGGRDTQYF
-	many	TRBV7-2	TRBJ2-1	TGTGCCAGCAGCTTATTTAACTCCTACAATGAGCAGTTCTTC	CASSLFNSYNEQFF
TRBD1	many	TRBV20-1	TRBJ1-4	TGCAGTGCTAGAGGGGGGACAGGGGCTAAAAAACTGTTTTTT	CSARGGTGAKKLFF
-	many	TRBV4-2	TRBJ1-5	TGTGCCAGCAGCCCACAGGAAGGGGTTATCAATCAGCCCCAGCATTTT	CASSPQEGVINQPQHF
TRBD1	few	TRBV20-1	TRBJ2-1	TGCAGTGCTCGGGACAGCTACAATGAGCAGTTCTTC	CSARDSYNEQFF
-	many	TRBV5-1	TRBJ2-1	TGCGCCAGCATAGGGGCCACCTACAATGAGCAGTTCTTC	CASIGATYNEQFF
TRBD1	many	TRBV29-1	TRBJ2-2	TGCAGCGCCGCGCCGGGACAGGCGAACACCGGGGAGCTGTTTTTT	CSAAPGQANTGELFF
-	few	TRBV5-6	TRBJ2-1	TGTGCCAGCAGCTTGGTGGACGGCCGCTCCTACAATGAGCAGTTCTTC	CASSLVDGRSYNEQFF
-	many	TRBV6-5	TRBJ2-1	TGTGCCAGCACCCCAGGAGACTACAATGAGCAGTTCTTC	CASTPGDYNEQFF
-	many	TRBV7-6	TRBJ2-2	TGTGCCAGCAGAGTTTTCACCGGGGAGCTGTTTTTT	CASRVFTGELFF
-	few	TRBV28	TRBJ2-7	TGTGCCAGCATCTCGGGGCAGGGACCCTACGAGCAGTACTTC	CASISGQGPYEQYF
TRBD2	many	TRBV20-1	TRBJ2-7	TGCAGTGCAAACATCGCTCGGCTAGCGGGAGTGTCCTACGAGCAGTACTTC	CSANIARLAGVSYEQYF
-	many	TRBV3-1	TRBJ2-7	TGTGCCAGCAGCCAAGGATTAGCGGAGATCTACGAGCAGTACTTC	CASSQGLAEIYEQYF
-	many	TRBV3-1	TRBJ2-5	TGTGCCAGCAGCCAAGTAACGGGTATACAGACCCAGTACTTC	CASSQVTGIQTQYF
-	many	TRBV7-3	TRBJ2-1	TGTGCCAGCAGCTCCCCGGGAAGTGAGCAGTTCTTC	CASSSPGSEQFF
TRBD2	medium-sized	TRBV20-1	TRBJ2-5	TGCAGTGCTAGAGATGGGGAGGGGCGAGAAGCCCAGTACTTC	CSARDGEGREAQYF
-	many	TRBV5-6	TRBJ2-3	TGTGCCAGCAGCTTGGGGGCAGTCCCCACAGATACGCAGTATTTT	CASSLGAVPTDTQYF
-	many	TRBV6-1	TRBJ2-7	TGTGCCAGCAGTGAAGGAGTCAGGTACTACGAGCAGTACTTC	CASSEGVRYYEQYF
-	many	TRBV10-3	TRBJ2-7	TGTGCCATCAGTGATCCCGGACGGAGCATCTACGAGCAGTACTTC	CAISDPGRSIYEQYF
-	many	TRBV14	TRBJ2-1	TGTGCCAGCAGCCAAGATCGACTAGGTTGGGTCAATGAGCAGTTCTTC	CASSQDRLGWVNEQFF
-	many	TRBV12-3/TRBV12-4	TRBJ2-5	TGTGCCAGCAGACAAACAGGAGAAGAGACCCAGTACTTC	CASRQTGEETQYF
TRBD1	many	TRBV5-1	TRBJ2-7	TGCGCCAGCAGCTTTGGACAGGGCGTTCCCTACGAGCAGTACTTC	CASSFGQGVPYEQYF